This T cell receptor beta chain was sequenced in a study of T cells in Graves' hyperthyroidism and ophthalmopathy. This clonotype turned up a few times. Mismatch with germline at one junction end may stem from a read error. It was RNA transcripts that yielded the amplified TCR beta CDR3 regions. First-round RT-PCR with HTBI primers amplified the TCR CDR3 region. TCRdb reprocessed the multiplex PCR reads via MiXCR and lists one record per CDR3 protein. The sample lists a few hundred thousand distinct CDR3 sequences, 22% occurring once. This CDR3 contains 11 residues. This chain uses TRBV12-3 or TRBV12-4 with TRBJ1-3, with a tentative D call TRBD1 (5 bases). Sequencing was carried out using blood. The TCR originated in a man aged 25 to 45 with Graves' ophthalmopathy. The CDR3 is CASTPVGELHF. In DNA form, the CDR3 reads TGTGCCAGCACCCCCGTGGGGGAGTTACATTTT.